One and the same sample provided the 14 T cell receptor beta chains below, sequenced in a study of response to subunit inactivated influenza vaccine. TCRdb analysed the RT-PCR reads with MiXCR anew, one entry per CDR3 protein. This sample carries about 160,000 distinct CDR3 sequences, about a tenth of them seen once, and the ten largest clones take 9.5% to 15%. The material was non-naive T cells sorted from PBMCs, obtained 45 days after vaccination. The receptor set was obtained from a man between 45 and 60 years old who received an inactivated influenza vaccine.

This clonotype has a handful of counts. CDR3 sequence (DNA): TGTGCCAGCAGCTTTGAGGTTTCCTACGAGCAGTACTTC. Translated, it gives CASSFEVSYEQYF. The chain employs TRBV7-2 and TRBJ2-7; unclear D gene. The CDR3 length is 13 residues. V shed 3 bases and J shed 1 base, with 7 bases lying between them. Germline V gene data show CDR1 as SGHTA and CDR2 as FQGNSA.

The V gene is TRBV7-2, the J gene TRBJ2-7, with D perhaps TRBD1 (5 bases). V shed 1 base and J shed 2 bases, with 9 bases lying between them. This CDR3 contains 14 residues. Germline CDR1 and CDR2: SGHTA and FQGNSA. CDR3 protein: CASSLGTHTYEQYF. In nucleotides, the CDR3 is TGTGCCAGCAGCTTAGGGACACACACCTACGAGCAGTACTTC.

The V call is TRBV18, the J call TRBJ1-1, with D hard to call. This CDR3 region has 14 residues. Trimming cost V 3 bases and J 2 bases, with 10 bases left between them. Germline loops: CDR1 KGHSH, CDR2 LQKENI. In DNA, the CDR3 is TGTGCCAGCTCACCTGGTTCAGAAAACACTGAAGCTTTCTTT. As protein: CASSPGSENTEAFF.

This chain links TRBV4-3 with TRBJ1-1; D gene unclear. The CDR3 is 16 amino acids. Germline V CDR1 and CDR2: LGHNA, YSLEER. Between the trimmed V and J ends, which lost 0 bases and 1 base, there was a span of 12 bases. As DNA, the CDR3 is TGCGCCAGCAGCCAAGATCGGGCCGGCTCGAACACTGAAGCTTTCTTT. Translation: CASSQDRAGSNTEAFF.

This clonotype came up many times. J is TRBJ1-1 and V is TRBV28, with a possible D match to TRBD1 (5 bases). Trimming took 4 bases from V and 4 from J, leaving 13 bases between them. The CDR3 sequence is 14 residues long. Germline values: CDR1 MDHEN, CDR2 SYDVKM. CDR3 coding DNA: TGTGCCAGCAGTTACAGGAGCCAGGGCACTGAAGCTTTCTTT. This encodes CASSYRSQGTEAFF.

The table lists this clonotype with a few counts. The chain joins TRBV6-1 to TRBJ2-1; a possible D gene is TRBD2 (5 bases). There are 14 residues in the CDR3. CDR1 is MNHNS and CDR2 is SASEGT in the germline V gene. Trimming pared 3 bases from V and 15 bases from J, leaving 21 bases between. CDR3 coding DNA: TGTGCCAGCAGTGATTGGGAGCCGGCTCAAAGCGGGTTCTTC. It yields the protein CASSDWEPAQSGFF.

Only a few counts were recorded for this clonotype. The rearrangement links TRBV24-1 to TRBJ2-1; no firm D call. Deletions cut 1 base from V and 5 bases from J, with 14 bases between. The CDR3 runs to 16 residues. The germline V gene encodes CDR1 KGHDR and CDR2 SFDVKD. In nucleotides, the CDR3 is TGTGCCACCAGTGATTTTTATTCAGGAGTCCACAATGAGCAGTTCTTC. Residues: CATSDFYSGVHNEQFF.

The chain employs TRBV5-8 and TRBJ2-4; 9 bases are shared with TRBD1. CDR3 length: 16 amino acids. The V and J ends lost 3 bases and 0 bases, in that order; junction bases with no gene match: 4. Germline lookup yields CDR1 SGHTS and CDR2 YDEGEE. The CDR3 here is CASSSPGQGAKNIQYF. DNA of the CDR3: TGTGCCAGCAGCTCACCGGGACAGGGAGCCAAAAACATTCAGTACTTC. The full variable domain, completed using reference TRBV5-8 and TRBJ2-4, is EAGVTQSPTHLIKTRGQQATLRCSPISGHTSVYWYQQALGLGLQFLLWYDEGEERNRGNFPPRFSGRQFPNYSSELNVNALELEDSALYLCASSSPGQGAKNIQYFGAGTRLSVL.

This clonotype came up a few times. V is TRBV20-1 and J is TRBJ1-1; no firm D call. The germline V and J ends were trimmed by 0 bases and 0 bases, with 5 bases remaining between them. CDR3 size: 13 residues. Per germline, CDR1 DFQATT and CDR2 SNEGSKA (reference sequence). The DNA of the CDR3 is TGCAGTGCTAGAGATTGGCTGAACACTGAAGCTTTCTTT. The encoded protein is CSARDWLNTEAFF.

In this sample, this clonotype turned up a few times. The genes are TRBV28 and TRBJ1-2; the D gene is possibly TRBD1 (5 bases). This CDR3 spans 13 amino acids. Germline CDR1 reads MDHEN; CDR2 reads SYDVKM. The germline V and J ends were trimmed by 6 bases and 3 bases, with 11 bases remaining between them. The DNA of the CDR3 is TGTGCCAGCAGACAGACAGAGGACTATGGCTACACCTTC. Protein product: CASRQTEDYGYTF.

This clonotype was seen only a few times. V and J are TRBV7-8 and TRBJ1-5; no clear D. Germline V gene lookup returns CDR1 SGHVS and CDR2 FQNEAQ. V was cut by 3 bases and J by 2 bases, with 11 bases left in between. This CDR3 has 15 residues. The CDR3 loop is CASSFGLYGNQPQHF. The DNA of the CDR3 is TGTGCCAGCAGCTTCGGGCTTTATGGCAATCAGCCCCAGCATTTT.

The chain carries TRBV19 and TRBJ1-5; possible D gene TRBD1, 6 bases. The ends were cut back, 10 bases at V and 1 base at J, with 17 bases in the middle. This CDR3 comprises 15 residues. The germline V gene has CDR1 LNHDA and CDR2 SQIVND (reference sequence). CDR3 nucleotides: TGTGCCACCAAAACCGGGGGGGCGAGCAATCAGCCCCAGCATTTT. As protein: CATKTGGASNQPQHF.

This clonotype was found many times. The rearrangement uses TRBV11-2 and TRBJ2-7, with D tentatively TRBD1 or TRBD2 (5 bases each). Per the germline V gene, CDR1 is SGHAT and CDR2 is FQNNGV. The V end lost 6 bases, the J end lost 5 bases, and 17 bases lay between the germline ends. This CDR3 contains 14 residues. The CDR3 loop is CASRDPGRDHEQYF. Here the CDR3 DNA reads TGTGCCAGCAGGGATCCCGGACGGGACCACGAGCAGTACTTC.

The table lists this clonotype with a count of one. CDR3 in DNA: TGTGCCAGCAGTAACTATGCGAACACCGGGGAGCTGTTTTTT. Encoded protein: CASSNYANTGELFF. The J gene is TRBJ2-2, the V gene TRBV6-2 or TRBV6-3, with D unresolved. Per the germline V gene, CDR1 is MNHEY and CDR2 is SVGEGT. This CDR3 has 14 residues. V was cut by 5 bases and J by 0 bases, with 7 bases left in between.